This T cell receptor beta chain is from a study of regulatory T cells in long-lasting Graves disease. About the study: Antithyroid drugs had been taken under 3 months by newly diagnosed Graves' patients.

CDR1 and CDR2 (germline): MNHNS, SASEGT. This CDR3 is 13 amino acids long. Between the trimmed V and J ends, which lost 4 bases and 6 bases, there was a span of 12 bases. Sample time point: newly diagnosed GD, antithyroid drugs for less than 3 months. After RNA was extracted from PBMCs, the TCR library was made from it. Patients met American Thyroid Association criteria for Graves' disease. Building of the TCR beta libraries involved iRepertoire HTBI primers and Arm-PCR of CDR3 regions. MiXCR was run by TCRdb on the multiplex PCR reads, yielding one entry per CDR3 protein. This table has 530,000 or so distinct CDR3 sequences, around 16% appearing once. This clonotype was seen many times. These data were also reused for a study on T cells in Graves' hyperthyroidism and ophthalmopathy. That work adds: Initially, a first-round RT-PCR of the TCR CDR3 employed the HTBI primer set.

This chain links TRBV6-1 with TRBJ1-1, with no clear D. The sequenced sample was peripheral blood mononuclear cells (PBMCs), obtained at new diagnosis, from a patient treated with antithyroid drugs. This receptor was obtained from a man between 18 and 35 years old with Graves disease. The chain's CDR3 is CASSGPPAAEAFF. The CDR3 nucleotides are TGTGCCAGCAGTGGACCCCCCGCCGCTGAAGCTTTCTTT.